The 21 T cell receptor beta chains below were found in one sample sequenced in a study of graft-versus-host responses after intestinal transplantation (dated by TCRdb to about 2021). To prepare the library, the immunoSEQ multiplex PCR assay was applied. Here the immuneACCESS table is served through TCRdb, limited to in-frame sequences with V and J called. Missing clones are a known gap in these copies; in checked studies unresolved V genes cover under half, and the rest lacks a known reason. The sample has about 130,000 clones on record, about nine tenths of them singletons. The top ten hold about 0.18% of the sample. Which antigens these TCRs recognize remains unknown. The time point label, read with the paper, signifies: cells obtained before transplantation from donor or recipient. The sample in question was unstimulated CD4+ T cells sorted from spleen or lymph node cells, obtained before intestinal transplant. The receptors stem from a human donor who received an intestinal transplant.

The chain uses TRBV11-3 and TRBJ2-1; 7 nucleotides line up with TRBD2. CDR1 and CDR2 (germline): SGHNT, YENEEA. J lost 1 base, V lost 2 bases, and 2 bases had no gene match. CDR3 length: 15 residues. The CDR3 bases are TGTGCCAGCAGCTTAAGACTAGCATCCTACAATGAGCAGTTCTTC. This gives the protein CASSLRLASYNEQFF.

CDR3 loop: CASNTGRLVAFF. CDR3 DNA sequence: TGTGCCAGCAATACTGGCCGACTCGTGGCTTTCTTT. The rearrangement uses TRBV28 and TRBJ1-1; D is unresolved. The CDR3 loop spans 12 amino acids. Germline lookup yields CDR1 MDHEN and CDR2 SYDVKM. Trimming removed 7 bases from V and 11 bases from J, with 17 bases in between.

The chain couples TRBV2 to TRBJ2-7; D call uncertain. Trimming left V 0 bases short and J 0 bases short, with 12 bases between. The CDR3 spans 16 residues. Germline CDR1 SNHLY, CDR2 FYNNEI. As DNA, the CDR3 is TGTGCCAGCAGTGAAGCGCTTGGCGGCAGCTCCTACGAGCAGTACTTC. It is translated as CASSEALGGSSYEQYF.

The chain couples TRBV27 to TRBJ2-1; no clear D gene. The V gene lost 2 bases and the J gene lost 3 bases, with 20 bases spanning the gap. Germline V gene lookup returns CDR1 MNHEY and CDR2 SMNVEV (reference sequence). The CDR3 has 18 residues. The CDR3: CASSLTAQPRTLYNEQFF. The CDR3 DNA is TGTGCCAGCAGTTTAACGGCGCAGCCTCGGACCCTCTACAATGAGCAGTTCTTC.

CDR3 coding DNA: TGCGCCAGCAGCCAAGCAGGGGGAAAACAGCCCCAGCATTTT. This translates into CASSQAGGKQPQHF. The chain combines TRBV4-3 with TRBJ1-5, with TRBD1 identical over 7 bases. With V trimmed by 1 base and J by 7 bases, 4 bases remained unmatched. This CDR3 spans 14 amino acids. CDR1 and CDR2 from the germline V gene are LGHNA and YSLEER.

This sequence joins TRBV19 and TRBJ2-3, with D perhaps matching TRBD1 or TRBD2 (5 bases each). Trimming pared 3 bases from V and 6 bases from J, leaving 13 bases between. This CDR3 is 14 amino acids long. Per the germline V gene, CDR1 is LNHDA and CDR2 is SQIVND (reference sequence). CDR3 loop: CASSIGSWGDTQYF. The DNA of the CDR3 is TGTGCCAGTAGTATCGGCAGTTGGGGGGATACGCAGTATTTT.

This chain joins TRBV11-3 and TRBJ2-1; 7 bases align to TRBD2. The trim removed 3 bases at V and 2 bases at J, leaving 4 bases unmatched. The CDR3 length is 15 residues. In germline, CDR1 is SGHNT, CDR2 YENEEA. The CDR3: CASSFAGAPYNEQFF. The DNA for the CDR3 is TGTGCCAGCAGCTTCGCGGGAGCCCCCTACAATGAGCAGTTCTTC.

The chain carries TRBV5-6 and TRBJ2-6, with D uncertain. V lost 4 bases and J 0 bases, leaving 8 bases between the germline ends. The CDR3 extends over 15 amino acids. CDR1 and CDR2 from the germline V gene are SGHDT and YYEEEE. The chain's CDR3 is CASSQVGSGANVLTF. CDR3 nucleotide sequence: TGTGCCAGCAGCCAAGTGGGCTCTGGGGCCAACGTCCTGACTTTC.

The chain combines TRBV11-3 with TRBJ2-5, with D perhaps being TRBD1 or TRBD2 (5 bases each). From germline, CDR1 is SGHNT and CDR2 YENEEA. V was pared by 5 bases and J by 3 bases, with 10 bases between. CDR3 size: 13 residues. Written as DNA, the CDR3 is TGTGCCAGCAGCCGGGACGGAGAAGAGACCCAGTACTTC. Translation: CASSRDGEETQYF.

V is TRBV5-1 and J is TRBJ1-2; 11 bases align to TRBD1. V gave up 2 bases and J gave up 3 bases; unmatched junction bases: 15. This CDR3 contains 19 residues. Germline CDR1 SGHRS, CDR2 YFSETQ. The CDR3 bases are TGCGCCAGCAGCTTCGACGGGACAGGGGGTGGTAAAGAGGACTATGGCTACACCTTC. This sequence encodes CASSFDGTGGGKEDYGYTF.

The J gene is TRBJ2-5, the V gene TRBV25-1, with D maybe TRBD1 (6 bases). This CDR3 spans 13 amino acids. V dropped 5 bases and J dropped 5 bases, with 12 bases sitting between them. Germline lookup yields CDR1 MGHDK and CDR2 SYGVNS. The chain's CDR3 is CASSLGARETQYF. CDR3 DNA sequence: TGTGCCAGCAGTCTGGGGGCGAGGGAGACCCAGTACTTC.

The chain carries TRBV7-2 and TRBJ2-7; 7 bases fit TRBD1. CDR1 and CDR2 from the germline V gene are SGHTA and FQGNSA. The ends lost 1 base at V and 4 bases at J; junction bases unmatched: 4. The CDR3 is made up of 14 amino acids. DNA for the CDR3: TGTGCCAGCAGCTTAGGGGCAGGGGGATACGAGCAGTACTTC. It codes for CASSLGAGGYEQYF.

V is TRBV27 and J is TRBJ2-5; D possibly matches TRBD1 or TRBD2 (6 bases each). This CDR3 region has 16 residues. CDR1 and CDR2 from the germline V gene are MNHEY and SMNVEV (reference sequence). V lost 0 bases and J 5 bases, leaving 16 bases between the germline ends. CDR3 nucleotides: TGTGCCAGCAGTTTATCGAAAGGGGGGCGGTACGAGACCCAGTACTTC. Translation gives CASSLSKGGRYETQYF.

V gene TRBV14 combines with J gene TRBJ2-5; the match to TRBD2 covers 10 bases. J gave up 4 bases and V 5 bases, and 10 bases lay outside the gene matches. Per the germline V gene, CDR1 is SGHDN and CDR2 is FVKESK. The CDR3 is 16 amino acids. DNA of the CDR3: TGTGCCAGCAGCGAAGGAAGGCTAGCGGGAGTAGAGACCCAGTACTTC. Protein: CASSEGRLAGVETQYF. The full variable domain, completed using reference TRBV14 and TRBJ2-5, is EAGVTQFPSHSVIEKGQTVTLRCDPISGHDNLYWYRRVMGKEIKFLLHFVKESKQDESGMPNNRFLAERTGGTYSTLKVQPAELEDSGVYFCASSEGRLAGVETQYFGPGTRLLVL.

This clone was recorded only once. V gene TRBV2 combines with J gene TRBJ2-3, with 11 bases aligning to TRBD2. Germline V lookup: CDR1 SNHLY, CDR2 FYNNEI. This CDR3 is 17 amino acids long. Trimming at V came to 1 base and at J to 5 bases, leaving 8 bases not matched to a gene. The CDR3 loop reads CASSEESSGRAGDTQYF. The CDR3 bases are TGTGCCAGCAGTGAAGAGAGTAGCGGGAGGGCCGGAGATACGCAGTATTTT.

The chain carries TRBV25-1 and TRBJ1-1; TRBD1 might be the D (5 bases). Trimming cost V 3 bases and J 5 bases, with 10 bases left between them. Germline loops: CDR1 MGHDK, CDR2 SYGVNS. This CDR3 spans 13 amino acids. The CDR3 protein is CASSDAGRTEAFF. CDR3 DNA sequence: TGTGCCAGCAGTGATGCAGGGAGGACTGAAGCTTTCTTT.

The rearrangement uses TRBV9 and TRBJ2-2; D gene ambiguous. CDR1 SGDLS and CDR2 YYNGEE come from the germline V gene. The V and J ends lost 0 bases and 0 bases respectively, with 6 bases between them. The CDR3 spans 15 residues. In nucleotides, the CDR3 is TGTGCCAGCAGCGTAGTTGGAGCGAACACCGGGGAGCTGTTTTTT. Its protein is CASSVVGANTGELFF.

The chain carries TRBV29-1 and TRBJ2-5; possibly TRBD2 for D (7 bases). CDR3 length: 13 amino acids. CDR1 is SQVTM and CDR2 is ANQGSEA in the germline V gene. V shed 5 bases and J shed 5 bases, with 15 bases lying between them. CDR3 residues: CSVYGGPRETQYF. CDR3 coding DNA: TGCAGCGTTTACGGGGGGCCGAGGGAGACCCAGTACTTC. The variable domain in full, completed from reference TRBV29-1 and TRBJ2-5, reads SAVISQKPSRDICQRGTSLTIQCQVDSQVTMMFWYRQQPGQSLTLIATANQGSEATYESGFVIDKFPISRPNLTFSTLTVSNMSPEDSSIYLCSVYGGPRETQYFGPGTRLLVL.

This clone was recorded only once. V gene TRBV5-1 combines with J gene TRBJ1-5; D unclear. Germline V gene data show CDR1 as SGHRS and CDR2 as YFSETQ. This CDR3 has 13 amino acids. V was cut by 5 bases and J by 3 bases, with 9 bases left in between. In nucleotides, the CDR3 is TGCGCCAGCAGAACAGATCTCAATCAGCCCCAGCATTTT. Its protein product is CASRTDLNQPQHF.

This sequence joins TRBV28 and TRBJ1-4; no reliable D call. This CDR3 has 12 residues. Germline CDR1 and CDR2: MDHEN and SYDVKM. V gave up 7 bases and J gave up 7 bases, with 10 bases separating them. This CDR3 reads CASNGLREKLFF. CDR3 bases: TGTGCCAGCAACGGACTGCGTGAAAAACTGTTTTTT.

This CDR3 reads CASSSPGQGGYGYTF. As DNA, the CDR3 is TGTGCCAGCAGCTCCCCGGGACAGGGAGGCTATGGCTACACCTTC. The rearrangement links TRBV28 to TRBJ1-2, with 9 bases lining up with TRBD1. This CDR3 is 15 amino acids long. Per germline, CDR1 MDHEN and CDR2 SYDVKM. The junction had 9 bases not matched to a gene; V was cut back by 6 bases and J by 4 bases.